This paragraph covers one T cell receptor beta chain sequence. In the original processing: Estimation of nucleated cell counts relied on the amplification of reference gene primers. Assay: immunoSEQ multiplex PCR; the TCRdb copy retains only in-frame clones and omits some. Clonal size and the V and J genes are those of that table, whereas D and trimming came from the DNA. Of around 260,000 clones in the sample, approximately 90% were seen once. The sample is drawn from a study of blood T cell repertoires in COVID-19. Study at large: The analysed material was cDNA or gDNA that came from T cells, B-cell-depleted T cells, or PBMCs.

The CDR3 spans 12 residues. CDR1 MDHEN and CDR2 SYDVKM come from the germline V gene. V was pared by 6 bases and J by 7 bases, with 12 bases between. A Seattle source enrolled patients during active infection and followed them longitudinally. The receptor comes from a woman between 25 and 40 years old with COVID-19, enrolled during active disease. Material for sequencing was peripheral blood. This chain uses TRBV28 with TRBJ1-2, with D possibly being TRBD1 (6 bases). This CDR3 is CASRAGTTGYTF. The CDR3 DNA is TGTGCCAGCAGAGCCGGGACAACTGGCTACACCTTC.